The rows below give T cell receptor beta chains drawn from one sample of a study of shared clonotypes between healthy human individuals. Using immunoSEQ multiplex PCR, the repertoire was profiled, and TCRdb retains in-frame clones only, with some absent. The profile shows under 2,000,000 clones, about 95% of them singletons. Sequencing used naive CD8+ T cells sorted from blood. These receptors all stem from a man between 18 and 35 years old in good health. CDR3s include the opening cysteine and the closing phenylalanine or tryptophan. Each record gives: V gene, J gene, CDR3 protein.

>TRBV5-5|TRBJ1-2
CASSLGGGLYGYTF
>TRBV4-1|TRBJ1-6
CASSHGGISPLHF
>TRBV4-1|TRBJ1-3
CASSPDYPGNTIYF
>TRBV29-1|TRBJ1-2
CSVGDRSDGYTF
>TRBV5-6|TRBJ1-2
CASSWGSGGCTF
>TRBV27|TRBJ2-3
CASSFVTTATSTDTQYF
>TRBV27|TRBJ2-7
CASRTGTKVGAYEQYF
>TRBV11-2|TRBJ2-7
CASSAPGVQYF
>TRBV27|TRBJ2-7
CASSPGPSFSYEQYF
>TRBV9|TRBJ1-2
CASSVELAGIYGYTF
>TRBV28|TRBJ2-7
CASSPGSSYEQYF
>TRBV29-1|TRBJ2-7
CSVYGTSGNYEQYF
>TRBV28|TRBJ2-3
CASSLWDRGLSDTQYF
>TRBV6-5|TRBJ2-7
CASGISEQYF
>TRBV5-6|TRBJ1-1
CASSLGGNTEAFF
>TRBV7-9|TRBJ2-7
CASSLGGAEQYF
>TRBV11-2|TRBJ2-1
CASSLEGATGDEQFF
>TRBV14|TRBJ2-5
CASSQEWPSGREETQYF
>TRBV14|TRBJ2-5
CASSQTGQETQYF
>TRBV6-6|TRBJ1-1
CASSPWTGQDTEAFF
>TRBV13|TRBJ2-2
CASSSTPGLAATYTGELFF
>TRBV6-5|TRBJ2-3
CASRTGTRSTDTQYF
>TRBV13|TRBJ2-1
CASSPAAGGQVEQFF
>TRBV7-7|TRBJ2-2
CASSLHTGTLEAGELFF
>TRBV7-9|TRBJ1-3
CASMDSNRNTIYF
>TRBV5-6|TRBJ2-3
CASSLSLGGDTQYF
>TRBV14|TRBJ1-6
CASSQSSAQYNSPLHF
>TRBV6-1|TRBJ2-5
CASSEGWGIGETQYF
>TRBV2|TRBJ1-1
CATSGGERDTEAFF
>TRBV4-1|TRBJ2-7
CASSQRFSGIFSGQYF
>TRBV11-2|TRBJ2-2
CASTGTGAYTGELFF
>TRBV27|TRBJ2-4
CASKGSQNIQYF
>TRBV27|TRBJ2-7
CASSLYSSGRAIYEQYF
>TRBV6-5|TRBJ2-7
CASSYGLADYEQYF
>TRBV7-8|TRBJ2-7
CASSSSIGQISYEQYF
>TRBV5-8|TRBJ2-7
CASSLFGGHYEQYF
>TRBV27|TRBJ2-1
CASSLSWGRSYNEQFF
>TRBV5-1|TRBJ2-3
CASSWSNLGGTDTQYF
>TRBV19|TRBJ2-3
CASGVLVTDTQYF
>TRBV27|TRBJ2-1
CASSYSGTGVNEQFF
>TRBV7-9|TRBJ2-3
CASKRDRGHSTDTQYF
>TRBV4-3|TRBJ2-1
CASSQLERDEQFF
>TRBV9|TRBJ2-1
CASSPLGGNEQFF
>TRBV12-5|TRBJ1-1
CASGASRAEAFF
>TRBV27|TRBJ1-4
CASSSGTGLEKLFF
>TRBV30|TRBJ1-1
CTLYPWGADEAFF
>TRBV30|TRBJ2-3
CACRQRELGTIEDTQYF
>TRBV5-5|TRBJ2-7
CASSLAPSGGIDEQYF
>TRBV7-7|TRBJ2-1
CASSSGTGGWDEQFF
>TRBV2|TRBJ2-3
CASSEGLAGPSTGADTQYF
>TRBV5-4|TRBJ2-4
CASSRPASRDIQYF
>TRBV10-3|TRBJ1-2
CAISLGGLNNGYTF
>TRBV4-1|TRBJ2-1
CASSQSISGEQFF
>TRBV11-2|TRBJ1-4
CASSFTGATNEKLFF
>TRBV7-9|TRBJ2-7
CASSGDARTYEQYF